Below are 27 T cell receptor beta chains sequenced from a single sample in a study of T cell repertoires in cytomegalovirus infection. TCRdb reprocessed the reads with MiXCR, giving one entry per CDR3 protein. The sample shows some 560,000 distinct CDR3 sequences, just under 40% of them seen only once. These receptors have no identified antigens. The specimen was cultured PBMCs, collected from culture after CMV antigen stimulation. These receptors were collected from a human donor in good health (CMV status not recorded). Some clones in this sample may be carry-over from other donors' samples.

This clonotype was recorded a few times. The rearrangement joins TRBV7-2 to TRBJ2-3; D gene unclear. The CDR3 has 15 residues. In germline, CDR1 is SGHTA, CDR2 FQGNSA. Trimming removed 6 bases from V and 3 bases from J, with 16 bases in between. The CDR3 nucleotides are TGTGCCAGCAGAGCCGATTTACCCCGTACAGATACGCAGTATTTT. This encodes CASRADLPRTDTQYF.

The rearrangement links TRBV28 to TRBJ2-3; 8 bases are shared with TRBD2. The CDR3 has 16 residues. Germline V gene data show CDR1 as MDHEN and CDR2 as SYDVKM. V was pared by 2 bases and J by 2 bases, with 6 bases of the junction left unmatched. CDR3 region: CASSLRGRTDTDTQYF. The CDR3 DNA reads as TGTGCCAGCAGTTTACGCGGGAGGACGGACACAGATACGCAGTATTTT. Full variable domain (outside the CDR3, taken from reference TRBV28 and TRBJ2-3): DVKVTQSSRYLVKRTGEKVFLECVQDMDHENMFWYRQDPGLGLRLIYFSYDVKMKEKGDIPEGYSVSREKKERFSLILESASTNQTSMYLCASSLRGRTDTDTQYFGPGTRLTVL.

This chain links TRBV28 with TRBJ1-1; TRBD1 matches at 9 bases. Germline assignment: CDR1 MDHEN and CDR2 SYDVKM. The CDR3 spans 15 residues. V dropped 4 bases and J dropped 6; count of bases not matched to a gene: 9. CDR3 protein: CASSSSGTGFAEAFF. Here the CDR3 DNA reads TGTGCCAGCAGTTCCTCCGGGACAGGGTTCGCTGAAGCTTTCTTT. Variable domain in full (rest from reference TRBV28 and TRBJ1-1): DVKVTQSSRYLVKRTGEKVFLECVQDMDHENMFWYRQDPGLGLRLIYFSYDVKMKEKGDIPEGYSVSREKKERFSLILESASTNQTSMYLCASSSSGTGFAEAFFGQGTRLTVV.

This chain connects TRBV28 to TRBJ2-5; possibly TRBD1 for D (5 bases). Trimming stripped 9 bases from V and 2 bases from J, with 16 bases between. Germline CDR1 and CDR2: MDHEN and SYDVKM. The CDR3 runs 14 residues. The CDR3 nucleotides read TGTGCCAGTCAGCTGACGCGGACACAAGAGACCCAGTACTTC. It codes for CASQLTRTQETQYF. The full variable domain, its missing parts supplied by reference TRBV28 and TRBJ2-5, is DVKVTQSSRYLVKRTGEKVFLECVQDMDHENMFWYRQDPGLGLRLIYFSYDVKMKEKGDIPEGYSVSREKKERFSLILESASTNQTSMYLCASQLTRTQETQYFGPGTRLLVL.

The chain uses TRBV12-3 or TRBV12-4 and TRBJ2-3; 9 positions match TRBD2. The trim removed 3 bases at V and 4 bases at J, leaving 20 bases unmatched. The CDR3 sequence is 20 residues long. The CDR3 region has the DNA TGTGCCAGCAGTTTTGAGACTAGCGGCGAGAAAAATAAAGACCCAGATACGCAGTATTTT. This gives the protein CASSFETSGEKNKDPDTQYF.

In this sample, this clonotype turned up a few times. The rearrangement links TRBV7-2 to TRBJ2-3; D might be TRBD2 (7 bases). Trimming cost V 4 bases and J 2 bases, with 13 bases left between them. CDR1 and CDR2 (germline): SGHTA, FQGNSA. The CDR3 contains 15 residues. CDR3: CASSWGGGLTDTQYF. In DNA form, the CDR3 reads TGTGCCAGCAGCTGGGGCGGGGGCCTCACAGATACGCAGTATTTT.

V usage is TRBV7-2 and J usage is TRBJ2-7, with D possibly TRBD2 on 7 matching bases. The CDR3 is 14 residues long. Trimming removed 5 bases from V and 3 bases from J, with 14 bases in between. Germline V gene lookup returns CDR1 SGHTA and CDR2 FQGNSA. The CDR3 is CASSPGGIVYEQYF. CDR3 DNA: TGTGCCAGCAGCCCGGGGGGCATCGTCTACGAGCAGTACTTC. Full variable domain (remainder filled in from reference TRBV7-2 and TRBJ2-7): GAGVSQSPSNKVTEKGKDVELRCDPISGHTALYWYRQSLGQGLEFLIYFQGNSAPDKSGLPSDRFSAERTGGSVSTLTIQRTQQEDSAVYLCASSPGGIVYEQYFGPGTRLTVT.

The table lists this clonotype with a few counts. The chain uses TRBV27 and TRBJ1-4, with 8 bases aligning to TRBD1. Trimming cost V 7 bases and J 5 bases; bases outside gene matches: 9. This CDR3 region has 15 residues. CDR1 is MNHEY, CDR2 SMNVEV, per germline (reference sequence). CDR3: CASKSGGRRNEKLFF. The CDR3 DNA reads as TGTGCCAGCAAGTCAGGGGGCAGGAGGAATGAAAAACTGTTTTTT.

The chain links TRBV5-1 to TRBJ2-3; D is uncertain. The CDR3 length is 15 residues. Per the germline V gene, CDR1 is SGHRS and CDR2 is YFSETQ. The V gene lost 0 bases and the J gene lost 3 bases, with 11 bases spanning the gap. DNA of the CDR3: TGCGCCAGCAGCTTGGCTTACAGAACGACAGATACGCAGTATTTT. Residues: CASSLAYRTTDTQYF. The complete variable domain, with remaining parts taken from reference TRBV5-1 and TRBJ2-3, reads KAGVTQTPRYLIKTRGQQVTLSCSPISGHRSVSWYQQTPGQGLQFLFEYFSETQRNKGNFPGRFSGRQFSNSRSEMNVSTLELGDSALYLCASSLAYRTTDTQYFGPGTRLTVL.

V gene TRBV7-8 combines with J gene TRBJ1-6, with D uncertain. Germline loops: CDR1 SGHVS, CDR2 FQNEAQ. Deletions cut 8 bases from V and 1 base from J, with 12 bases between. CDR3 length: 15 amino acids. The CDR3 protein is CASSAGWSYNSPLHF. The CDR3 DNA follows: TGTGCCAGCTCGGCGGGCTGGTCCTATAATTCACCCCTCCACTTT.

Many counts were recorded for this clonotype. The chain joins TRBV4-1 to TRBJ2-7; 10 nucleotides align to TRBD2. V shed 3 bases, J shed 3 bases, and the junction held 11 bases outside the gene matches. This CDR3 has 17 amino acids. Germline V CDR1 and CDR2: MGHRA, YSYEKL. CDR3 amino acids: CASSQGALLAGVYEQYF. CDR3 nucleotide sequence: TGCGCCAGCAGCCAGGGTGCTCTCCTAGCGGGAGTCTACGAGCAGTACTTC.

V usage is TRBV20-1 and J usage is TRBJ1-5, with 7 bases aligning to TRBD1. V gave up 1 base and J gave up 4 bases; unmatched junction bases: 7. The CDR3 loop spans 15 amino acids. Germline CDR1 and CDR2: DFQATT and SNEGSKA (reference sequence). CDR3 protein: CSARVTGQPNQPQHF. CDR3 bases: TGCAGTGCTAGAGTCACGGGACAGCCAAATCAGCCCCAGCATTTT.

The gene calls are TRBV14 and TRBJ1-1; perhaps TRBD1 as D (5 bases). CDR3 length: 12 amino acids. The V gene lost 3 bases and the J gene lost 6 bases, with 8 bases spanning the gap. Germline assignment: CDR1 SGHDN and CDR2 FVKESK. Here the CDR3 reads CASSQWGPEAFF. The CDR3 DNA follows: TGTGCCAGCAGCCAGTGGGGCCCTGAAGCTTTCTTT.

In this sample, this clonotype turned up a few times. The CDR3 DNA sequence: TGTGCCAGCAGCCGGCCGGGAGGGGCAGGCTACACCTTC. Its translation is CASSRPGGAGYTF. This chain uses TRBV5-8 with TRBJ1-2, with D maybe TRBD1 (5 bases). The V gene lost 4 bases and the J gene lost 8 bases, with 15 bases spanning the gap. CDR3 length: 13 residues. The germline gives CDR1 SGHTS, CDR2 YDEGEE.

This clonotype was detected only a few times. The chain uses TRBV6-1 and TRBJ2-7, with 8 bases that match TRBD1. The germline V gene encodes CDR1 MNHNS and CDR2 SASEGT. The CDR3 spans 14 residues. The junction had 8 bases not matched to a gene; V was cut back by 6 bases and J by 4 bases. This CDR3 is CASRGGQGRYEQYF. CDR3 in DNA: TGTGCCAGCAGAGGAGGACAGGGTCGGTACGAGCAGTACTTC.

DNA for the CDR3: TGCGCCAGCAGCCAAACCCTACAGGGGGCTACCTATGGCTACACCTTC. Translated, it gives CASSQTLQGATYGYTF. The chain is built from TRBV4-3 and TRBJ1-2, with 9 bases lining up with TRBD1. Per germline, CDR1 LGHNA and CDR2 YSLEER. V was pared by 2 bases and J by 4 bases, with 8 bases of the junction left unmatched. CDR3 length: 16 amino acids.

The chain is built from TRBV12-3 or TRBV12-4 and TRBJ2-6; 8 bases align to TRBD1. After removal of 4 bases from V and 3 bases from J, the junction contained 8 bases not matched to a gene. The CDR3 totals 17 residues. The CDR3 DNA reads as TGTGCCAGCAGTTCACGGACAGGGAGGCATGGGGCCAACGTCCTGACTTTC. Its translation is CASSSRTGRHGANVLTF.

Concerning this clonotype itself: A read error may account for a junction end that differs from germline. This sequence joins TRBV4-1 and TRBJ2-4; no clear D. Germline lookup yields CDR1 MGHRA and CDR2 YSYEKL. The CDR3 is 14 amino acids. The CDR3 here is CTSSQDLASPIQYF. Here the CDR3 DNA reads TGCACCAGCAGCCAAGATTTGGCCAGTCCCATTCAGTACTTC.

This sequence joins TRBV7-9 and TRBJ2-1, with D tentatively TRBD2 (6 bases). CDR1 and CDR2 from the germline V gene are SEHNR and FQNEAQ (reference sequence). V shed 0 bases and J shed 4 bases, with 13 bases lying between them. There are 16 residues in the CDR3. This chain's CDR3 is CASSLAWGEAYNEQFF. CDR3 sequence (DNA): TGTGCCAGCAGCTTAGCGTGGGGGGAAGCATACAATGAGCAGTTCTTC.

The J gene is TRBJ2-1, the V gene TRBV24-1, with D unresolved. This CDR3 has 13 residues. Trimming shortened V by 8 bases and J by 7 bases, and 14 bases separated the two germline ends. In germline, CDR1 is KGHDR, CDR2 SFDVKD. The DNA for the CDR3 is TGTGCCACCACCACGGGTGTGGGGAATGAGCAGTTCTTC. This gives the protein CATTTGVGNEQFF.

The genes are TRBV6-2 or TRBV6-3 and TRBJ2-1; 9 bases fit TRBD1. Per germline, CDR1 MNHEY and CDR2 SVGEGT. CDR3 length: 17 amino acids. Germline trimming cut 5 bases from V and 2 bases from J; bases unmatched to any gene: 10. CDR3 loop: CASSTYHGTGTYNEQFF. The CDR3 DNA reads as TGTGCCAGCAGTACTTACCACGGGACAGGGACCTACAATGAGCAGTTCTTC.

This clonotype occurred many times. J is TRBJ2-1 and V is TRBV7-6; no firm D call. The CDR3 covers 12 residues. Trimming removed 2 bases at V and 9 bases at J, with 8 bases between. In germline, CDR1 is SGHVS, CDR2 FNYEAQ. Here the CDR3 reads CASSLRSGEQFF. The CDR3 DNA sequence: TGTGCCAGCAGCTTAAGGAGTGGTGAGCAGTTCTTC.

This clonotype was detected only a few times. The chain combines TRBV7-2 with TRBJ2-1; D might be TRBD2 (6 bases). Looked up from germline, CDR1 is SGHTA and CDR2 is FQGNSA. V was trimmed by 5 bases and J by 10 bases, leaving 18 bases between them. This CDR3 has 14 residues. The CDR3 reads CASSLNPGAGEQFF. The CDR3 region has the DNA TGTGCCAGCAGCCTTAATCCCGGGGCGGGGGAGCAGTTCTTC.

In this sample, this clonotype turned up a few times. V gene TRBV18 combines with J gene TRBJ1-1; no reliable D call. This CDR3 contains 13 residues. V lost 2 bases and J 4 bases, leaving 8 bases between the germline ends. Germline assignment: CDR1 KGHSH and CDR2 LQKENI. CDR3 amino acids: CASSPEGGTEAFF. DNA of the CDR3: TGTGCCAGCTCACCAGAGGGCGGCACTGAAGCTTTCTTT. The whole variable domain, filled in from reference TRBV18 and TRBJ1-1, reads NAGVMQNPRHLVRRRGQEARLRCSPMKGHSHVYWYRQLPEEGLKFMVYLQKENIIDESGMPKERFSAEFPKEGPSILRIQQVVRGDSAAYFCASSPEGGTEAFFGQGTRLTVV.

This chain connects TRBV30 to TRBJ2-7; no clear D gene. CDR1 and CDR2 (germline): GTSNPN, SVGIG (reference sequence). The CDR3 is made up of 12 amino acids. With 5 bases removed from V and 0 bases from J, the gap between germline ends came to 8 bases. The CDR3 bases are TGTGCCTGGGGTACCAACTCCTACGAGCAGTACTTC. It codes for CAWGTNSYEQYF. Full variable domain (rest looked up from reference TRBV30 and TRBJ2-7): SQTIHQWPATLVQPVGSPLSLECTVEGTSNPNLYWYRQAAGRGLQLLFYSVGIGQISSEVPQNLSASRPQDRQFILSSKKLLLSDSGFYLCAWGTNSYEQYFGPGTRLTVT.

This clonotype was recorded a few times. V is TRBV2 and J is TRBJ1-2; the D is unclear. CDR1 and CDR2 from the germline V gene are SNHLY and FYNNEI. Trimming cost V 2 bases and J 3 bases, with 10 bases left between them. The CDR3 contains 14 residues. This CDR3 is CASSESWQDYGYTF. The CDR3 DNA reads as TGTGCCAGCAGTGAATCGTGGCAGGACTATGGCTACACCTTC. The full variable domain, with the rest looked up from reference TRBV2 and TRBJ1-2, is EPEVTQTPSHQVTQMGQEVILRCVPISNHLYFYWYRQILGQKVEFLVSFYNNEISEKSEIFDDQFSVERPDGSNFTLKIRSTKLEDSAMYFCASSESWQDYGYTFGSGTRLTVV.

This clonotype appeared many times. The chain is built from TRBV7-2 and TRBJ1-5; perhaps TRBD1 as D (6 bases). The V end was cut by 5 bases, the J end by 0 bases, with 11 bases between. Germline CDR1 and CDR2: SGHTA and FQGNSA. The CDR3 sequence is 15 residues long. As DNA, the CDR3 is TGTGCCAGCAGCGCCCAGGGGTATAGCAATCAGCCCCAGCATTTT. It yields the protein CASSAQGYSNQPQHF.